The sequence of this T cell receptor (beta chain) was determined in a study of blood T cell repertoires in COVID-19. V shed 7 bases, J shed 6 bases, and the junction held 9 bases outside the gene matches. CDR1 is SNHLY, CDR2 FYNNEI, per germline. This CDR3 has 15 amino acids. Methods used by the authors: It was from reference gene primer amplification that nucleated cell counts were estimated. The repertoire was sequenced with immunoSEQ multiplex PCR; TCRdb's copy has only in-frame clones and lacks some. That table furnishes V, J and clone size, whereas the DNA furnished D and trimming. The sample includes about 280,000 clones, approximately 85% of them seen just once. This clone turned up a few times.

The chain employs TRBV2 and TRBJ2-1, with 10 bases identical to TRBD2. The origin of this receptor is a woman between 65 and 79 years old with acute or convalescent COVID-19. The sequencing input was peripheral blood. CDR3 sequence (DNA): TGTGCCAGCAAGCTAGCGGGGGCGGACGGCAATGAGCAGTTCTTC. Residues: CASKLAGADGNEQFF.